This T cell receptor (beta chain) originates from a study of human T cells and chemical hapten exposure. Study-wide context: The cohort included alopecia areata under or over 50% scalp, totalis and universalis. Among samples, TCR yields varied mainly because of small differences in pooled library volume.

V gave up 2 bases and J gave up 0 bases, with 7 bases separating them. The germline CDR1 and CDR2 sequences are SGHTA and FQGNSA. The CDR3 runs to 14 residues. Library construction involved attaching unique molecular identifiers to individual cDNA molecules, which allowed quantitative, reproducible TCR counting. TCRdb ran MiXCR on the RACE reads and lists one entry per CDR3 protein. The data contain some 340,000 distinct CDR3 sequences, around 7% of them singletons. About this clonotype: What it binds is unknown.

General observations from the study: Expanded TCRs clustered into significantly more large CDR3 similarity groups than controls, the analysis revealed.

As to time point: patch test 1, 2 weeks after DPC sensitization. Stated treatment: therapeutic diphenylcyclopropenone sensitization with weekly scalp DPC. Sequenced here: whole blood, sampled in connection with sensitization to the hapten diphenylcyclopropenone (DPC). The sequence derives from a woman aged 18-30 years with alopecia areata. Some clones in this sample may be carry-over from other donors' samples. The chain recombines TRBV7-2 with TRBJ1-2, with D unclear. The CDR3 is CASSLSRTNYGYTF. The CDR3 nucleotides are TGTGCCAGCAGCTTAAGCAGGACTAACTATGGCTACACCTTC. The variable domain in full, completed from reference TRBV7-2 and TRBJ1-2, reads GAGVSQSPSNKVTEKGKDVELRCDPISGHTALYWYRQSLGQGLEFLIYFQGNSAPDKSGLPSDRFSAERTGGSVSTLTIQRTQQEDSAVYLCASSLSRTNYGYTFGSGTRLTVV.